This T cell receptor beta chain was recorded in a study of OX40 agonist ivuxolimab in advanced cancers. Study-wide results and limits: Expanded clones belonging to CD8+ T cells outnumbered, on average, those of CD4+.

Sequencing was performed with immunoSEQ multiplex PCR; in TCRdb, only in-frame clones are kept and a portion is missing. Of some 37,000 clones in the sample, 70% to 80% are singletons; the top ten hold roughly 23%. In this sample, this clone turned up once. Antigen unknown. This material consisted of CD4+ or CD8+ T cells sorted from blood, taken in a trial of the OX40 agonist ivuxolimab. The clonotype comes from an adult with an advanced solid tumor such as melanoma, head and neck, liver or kidney cancer.

The CDR3 is CASSELAGGSSYNEQFF. In nucleotides, the CDR3 is TGTGCCAGCAGTGAACTAGCGGGAGGGAGCTCCTACAATGAGCAGTTCTTC. This chain uses TRBV6-1 with TRBJ2-1, with 12 bases matching TRBD2. Germline CDR1 is MNHNS and CDR2 is SASEGT. CDR3 length equals 17 residues. V was clipped by 2 bases and J by 0 bases; unmatched bases: 2.